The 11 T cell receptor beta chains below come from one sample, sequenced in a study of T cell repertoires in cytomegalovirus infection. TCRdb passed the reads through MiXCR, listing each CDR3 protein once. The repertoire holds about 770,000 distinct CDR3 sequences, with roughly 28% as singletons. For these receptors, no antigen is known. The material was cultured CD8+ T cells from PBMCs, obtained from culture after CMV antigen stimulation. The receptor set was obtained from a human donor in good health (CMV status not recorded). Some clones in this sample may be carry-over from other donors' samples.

CDR3 DNA: TGTGCCAGCAGTTTATCGTTCACACAAGTTTTTAATTCACCCCTCCACTTT. Its translation: CASSLSFTQVFNSPLHF. The chain is built from TRBV27 and TRBJ1-6; D is unclear. Per germline, CDR1 MNHEY and CDR2 SMNVEV (reference sequence). This CDR3 contains 17 residues. The V and J ends lost 0 bases and 6 bases respectively, with 15 bases between them.

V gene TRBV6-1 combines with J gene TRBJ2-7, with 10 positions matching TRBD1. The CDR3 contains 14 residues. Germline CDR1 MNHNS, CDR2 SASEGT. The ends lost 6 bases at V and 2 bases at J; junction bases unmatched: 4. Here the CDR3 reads CASRLTGGTYEQYV. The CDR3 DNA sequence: TGTGCCAGCAGATTGACAGGGGGCACCTACGAGCAGTACGTC.

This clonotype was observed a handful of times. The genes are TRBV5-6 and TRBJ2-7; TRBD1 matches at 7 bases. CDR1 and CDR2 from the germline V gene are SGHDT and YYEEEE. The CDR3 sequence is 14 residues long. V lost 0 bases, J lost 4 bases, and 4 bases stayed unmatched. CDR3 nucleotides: TGTGCCAGCAGCTTGGAACAGGGGTTTTACGAGCAGTACTTC. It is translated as CASSLEQGFYEQYF. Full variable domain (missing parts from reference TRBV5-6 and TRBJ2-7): DAGVTQSPTHLIKTRGQQVTLRCSPKSGHDTVSWYQQALGQGPQFIFQYYEEEERQRGNFPDRFSGHQFPNYSSELNVNALLLGDSALYLCASSLEQGFYEQYFGPGTRLTVT.

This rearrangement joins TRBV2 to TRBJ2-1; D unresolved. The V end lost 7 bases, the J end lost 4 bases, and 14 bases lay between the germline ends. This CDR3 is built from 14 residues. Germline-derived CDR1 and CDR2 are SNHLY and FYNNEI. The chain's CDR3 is CASINGQSYNEQFF. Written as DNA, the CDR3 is TGTGCCAGCATCAACGGCCAGTCTTACAATGAGCAGTTCTTC.

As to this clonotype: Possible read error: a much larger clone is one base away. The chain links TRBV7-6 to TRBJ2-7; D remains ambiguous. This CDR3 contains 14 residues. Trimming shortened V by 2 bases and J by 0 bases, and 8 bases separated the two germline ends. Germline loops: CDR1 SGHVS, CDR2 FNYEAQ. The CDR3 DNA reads TGTGCCAGCAGCTTATCTGAACCCTCCTACGAGCAGTACTTC. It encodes CASSLSEPSYEQYF.

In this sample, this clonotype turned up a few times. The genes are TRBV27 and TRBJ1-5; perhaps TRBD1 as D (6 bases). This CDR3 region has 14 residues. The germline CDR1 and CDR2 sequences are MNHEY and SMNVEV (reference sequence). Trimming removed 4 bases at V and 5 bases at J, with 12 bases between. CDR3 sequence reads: CASSSGQMHQPQHF. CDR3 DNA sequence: TGTGCCAGCAGTTCTGGACAGATGCATCAGCCCCAGCATTTT.

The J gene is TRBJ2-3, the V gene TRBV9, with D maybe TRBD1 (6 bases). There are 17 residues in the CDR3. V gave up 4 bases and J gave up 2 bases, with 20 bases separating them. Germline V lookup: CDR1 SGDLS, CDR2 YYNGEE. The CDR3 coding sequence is TGTGCCAGCAGCCTCAGTGGGGGCCCGTACGACACAGATACGCAGTATTTT. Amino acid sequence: CASSLSGGPYDTDTQYF.

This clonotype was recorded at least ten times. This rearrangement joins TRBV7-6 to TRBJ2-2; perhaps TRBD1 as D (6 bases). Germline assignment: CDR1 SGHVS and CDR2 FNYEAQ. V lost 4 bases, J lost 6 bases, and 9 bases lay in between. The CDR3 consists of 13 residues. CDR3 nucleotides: TGTGCCAGCAGCTCAACAGGGTCCGGGGAGCTGTTTTTT. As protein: CASSSTGSGELFF.

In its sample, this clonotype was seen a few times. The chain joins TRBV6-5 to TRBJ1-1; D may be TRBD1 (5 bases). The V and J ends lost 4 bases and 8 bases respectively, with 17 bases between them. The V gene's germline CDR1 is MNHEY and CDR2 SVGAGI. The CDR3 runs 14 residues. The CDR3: CASSSTRDLKEAFF. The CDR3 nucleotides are TGTGCCAGCAGTTCCACCCGGGACCTAAAAGAAGCTTTCTTT.

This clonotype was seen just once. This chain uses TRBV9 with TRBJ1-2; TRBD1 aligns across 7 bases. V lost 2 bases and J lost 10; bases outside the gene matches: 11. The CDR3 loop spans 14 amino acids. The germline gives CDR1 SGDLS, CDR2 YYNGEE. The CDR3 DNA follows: TGTGCCAGCAGCGTTACCGGGACAGCAGCGTCCTACACCTTC. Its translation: CASSVTGTAASYTF.

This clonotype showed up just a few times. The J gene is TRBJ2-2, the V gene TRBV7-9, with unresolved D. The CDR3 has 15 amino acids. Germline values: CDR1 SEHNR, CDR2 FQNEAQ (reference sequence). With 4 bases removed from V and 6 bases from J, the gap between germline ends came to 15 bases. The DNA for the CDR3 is TGTGCCAGCAGCTCTCCGCTGAGACGAGCCGGGGAGCTGTTTTTT. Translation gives CASSSPLRRAGELFF.